The clone carrying this TCR beta chain was seen repeatedly, ten times or more. TCR beta CDR3 amplification from genomic DNA was performed by two-round multiplex PCR. First-round PCR employed TRBV- and TRBJ-specific primers for each gene. Each CDR3 protein gets one entry after TCRdb re-called the multiplex PCR reads with MiXCR. The sample has fewer than 40,000 distinct CDR3 sequences, 32% seen once. These data belong to a study of prognosis after radiotherapy for stage I lung cancer. The length of the CDR3 is 13 residues. Trimming removed 2 bases from V and 1 base from J, with 7 bases in between. Germline loops: CDR1 DFQATT, CDR2 SNEGSKA (reference sequence).

Material: PBMCs, obtained before or after stereotactic body radiation therapy (not recorded which). V is TRBV20-1 and J is TRBJ2-3; D possibly corresponds to TRBD1 (6 bases). The sequence derives from a donor of 50 years or more with non-small cell lung cancer. CDR3 nucleotides: TGCAGTGCTAGACGACAGGGCACAGATACGCAGTATTTT. Translation gives CSARRQGTDTQYF.